This TCR beta chain derives from a study of cytomegalovirus exposure and HLA in healthy donors. Study details: Out of 150 million to 200 million T cells, an earlier analysis found more than 95 million unique TCR beta sequences in total. Overall study results and limits: Prior analysis indicated that the majority of TCR beta V segments exhibited productivity approximately 87% or approximately 30% of the time.

This clone was recorded a few times. Its antigen is unknown. The PCR ran on 60 Vbeta and 13 Jbeta primers. The protocol was immunoSEQ multiplex PCR, while the TCRdb copy is restricted to in-frame clones and leaves out a portion. The sample records about 270,000 clones, just over 85% being singletons. This sequence was found in a man aged 35-49 years in good health and CMV-seropositive. Source material: PBMCs.

The CDR3 sequence is CASRQWTASNQPQHF. The CDR3 nucleotides read TGTGCCAGCAGACAATGGACAGCCAGCAATCAGCCCCAGCATTTT. The chain combines TRBV6-5 with TRBJ1-5, with D possibly being TRBD1 (6 bases). CDR3 length: 15 amino acids. V lost 6 bases and J lost 1, with 13 bases in between. Germline CDR1 and CDR2: MNHEY and SVGAGI.